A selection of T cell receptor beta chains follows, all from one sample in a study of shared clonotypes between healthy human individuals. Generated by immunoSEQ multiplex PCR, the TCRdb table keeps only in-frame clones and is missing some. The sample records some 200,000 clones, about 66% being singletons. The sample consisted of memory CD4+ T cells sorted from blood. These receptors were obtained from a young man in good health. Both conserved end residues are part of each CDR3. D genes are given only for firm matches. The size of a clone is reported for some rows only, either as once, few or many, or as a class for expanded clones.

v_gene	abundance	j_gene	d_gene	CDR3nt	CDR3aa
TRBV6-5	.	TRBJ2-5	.	TGTGCCAGCAGTTACAGGACACGCCAAGAGACCCAGTACTTC	CASSYRTRQETQYF
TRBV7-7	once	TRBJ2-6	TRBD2	TGTGCTAGCAGCTACGGGACTAGCGCCAACGTCCTGACTTTC	CASSYGTSANVLTF
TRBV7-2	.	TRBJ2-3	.	TGTGCCAGCAGCCCAAACGCCCAATCGGGATCAGATACGCAGTATTTT	CASSPNAQSGSDTQYF
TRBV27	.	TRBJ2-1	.	TGTGCCAGCAGTTGGGCCCGACAAAGCAAGCAGTTCTTC	CASSWARQSKQFF
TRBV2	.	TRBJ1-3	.	TGTGCCAGCAGTGCGTATCGTTTTGCCCCCGACTCTGGAAACACCATATATTTT	CASSAYRFAPDSGNTIYF
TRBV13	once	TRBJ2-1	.	TGTGCCAGCAGACTAACCACTAGCTTGAATGAGCAGTTCTTC	CASRLTTSLNEQFF
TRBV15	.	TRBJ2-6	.	TGTGCCACCAGCAGCGTCGGCTCTGGGGCCAACGTCCTGACTTTC	CATSSVGSGANVLTF
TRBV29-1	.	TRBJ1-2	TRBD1	TGCAGTGTCCGGGACAGGGACTTCTATGGCTACACCTTC	CSVRDRDFYGYTF
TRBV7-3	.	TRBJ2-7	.	TGTGCCAGCAGCTTCTCTACGGGATACGAGCAGTACTTC	CASSFSTGYEQYF
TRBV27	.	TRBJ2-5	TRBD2	TGTGCCAGCAGTCCACTAGCGGGCCCGCTCCAAGAGACCCAGTACTTC	CASSPLAGPLQETQYF
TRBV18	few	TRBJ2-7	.	TGTGCCAGCTCACCCTATGGGTACGAGCAGTACTTC	CASSPYGYEQYF
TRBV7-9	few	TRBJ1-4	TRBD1	TGTGCCAGCAGCACAGGGGTCGGGGAAAAACTGTTTTTT	CASSTGVGEKLFF
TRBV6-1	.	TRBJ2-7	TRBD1	TGTGCCAGCAGTGAAGTTCAGGGGGCGGGGTACGAGCAGTACTTC	CASSEVQGAGYEQYF
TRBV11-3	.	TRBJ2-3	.	TGTGCCAGCAGCCCCCGGGACAAAGATACGCAGTATTTT	CASSPRDKDTQYF
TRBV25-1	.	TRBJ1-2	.	TGTGCCAGCAGTGATGTTGGCTACACCTTC	CASSDVGYTF
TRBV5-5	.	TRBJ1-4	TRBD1	TGTGCCAGCAGCAGCCCCGGGACAGGAGTTGGCGAAAAACTGTTTTTT	CASSSPGTGVGEKLFF
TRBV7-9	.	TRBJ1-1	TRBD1	TGTGCCAGCAGCTACCCTCTCGACGGACAGGGGGAAGCTTTCTTT	CASSYPLDGQGEAFF
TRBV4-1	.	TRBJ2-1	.	TGCGCCAGCAGCCCCCGACTAGACAATGAGCAGTTCTTC	CASSPRLDNEQFF
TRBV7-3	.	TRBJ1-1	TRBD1	TGTGCCAGCAGCGGAGCGAATACAGGGGGTGAAGCTTTCTTT	CASSGANTGGEAFF
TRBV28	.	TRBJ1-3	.	TGTGCCAGCAGTTTGTGGGGGGACTCTGGAAACACCATATATTTT	CASSLWGDSGNTIYF
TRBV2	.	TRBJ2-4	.	TGTGCCAGCATCTCTCAGCCCGTTCGGGGAAACATTCAGTACTTC	CASISQPVRGNIQYF
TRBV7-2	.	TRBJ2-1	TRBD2	TGTGCCAGCAGCACTAGCGGGCCCTACAATGAGCAGTTCTTC	CASSTSGPYNEQFF
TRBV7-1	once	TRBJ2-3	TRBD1	TGTGCCAGCAGCCCCCAGAGAGCAGGGGGCCCAGGGCGGAGACCCCGCGGAGATACGCAGTATTTT	CASSPQRAGGPGRRPRGDTQYF
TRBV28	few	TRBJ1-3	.	TGTGCCAGCCCCCGAATCGGGGTAGGTACAAACACCATATATTTT	CASPRIGVGTNTIYF
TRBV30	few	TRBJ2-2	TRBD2	TGTGCCTGGAGGCTAGCGGGAGCGGGCGGGGAGCTGTTTTTT	CAWRLAGAGGELFF
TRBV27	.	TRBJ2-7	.	TGTGCCAGCAGTTTATCCGGGCCGGCAACCTACGAGCAGTACTTC	CASSLSGPATYEQYF
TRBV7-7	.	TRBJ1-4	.	TGTGCCAGCAGCTTAGCGCTGAACGAAAAACTGTTTTTT	CASSLALNEKLFF
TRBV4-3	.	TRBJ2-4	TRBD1	TGCGCCAGCAGCGAGGGACAGGGGTTAGCCAAAAACATTCAGTACTTC	CASSEGQGLAKNIQYF
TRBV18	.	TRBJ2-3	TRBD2	TGTGCCAGCCGCAAAGCCCCCGGGACTAGCGGGAGTTGGACAGATACGCAGTATTTT	CASRKAPGTSGSWTDTQYF
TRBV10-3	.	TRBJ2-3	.	TGTGCCATCGGTCCCCGGGATCAGGGGAGGGATACGCAGTATTTT	CAIGPRDQGRDTQYF
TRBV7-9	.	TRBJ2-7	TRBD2	TGTGCCAGCAGCTTCGGCGGGGGGACCACTGAGCAGTACTTC	CASSFGGGTTEQYF
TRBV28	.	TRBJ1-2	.	TGTGCCAGCAGTTCCTCTCGGTCCCCCGGTGGCTACACCTTC	CASSSSRSPGGYTF
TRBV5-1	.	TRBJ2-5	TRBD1	TGCGCCAGCAGCTTGCTCATTTGGGGGGGACAGGGTGTGGAGACCCAGTACTTC	CASSLLIWGGQGVETQYF
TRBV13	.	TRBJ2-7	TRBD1	TGTGCCAGCAGCCGAAACAGGGGCGCTGGTCACGAGCAGTACTTC	CASSRNRGAGHEQYF
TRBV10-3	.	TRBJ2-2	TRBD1	TGTGCCGCCAGGGACAGGGGGCCTCCGGTTGACACCGGGGAGCTGTTTTTT	CAARDRGPPVDTGELFF
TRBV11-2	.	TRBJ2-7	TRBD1	TGTGCCAGCCGACAGGGGACCGGGGTAGTAGGCGAGCAGTACTTC	CASRQGTGVVGEQYF
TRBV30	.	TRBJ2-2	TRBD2	TGTGCCGGGCGACGACTAGCGGTGAACACCGGGGAGCTGTTTTTT	CAGRRLAVNTGELFF
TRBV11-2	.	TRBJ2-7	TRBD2	TGTGCCAGCAGCTTAGTCAAGGGGAGGGCGTGGGGCGAGCAGTACTTC	CASSLVKGRAWGEQYF
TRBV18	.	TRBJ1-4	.	TGTGCCAGCTCACCTTCGTCGCGGCAGGGGTATGAAAAACTGTTTTTT	CASSPSSRQGYEKLFF
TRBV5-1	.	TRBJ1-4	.	TGCGCCAGCAGCTTGTGGGGGGCGGCGAATGAAAAACTGTTTTTT	CASSLWGAANEKLFF
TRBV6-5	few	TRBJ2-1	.	TGTGCCAGCATCGGACGGGAGTCTGATCGGAATGAGCAGTTCTTC	CASIGRESDRNEQFF
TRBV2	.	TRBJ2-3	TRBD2	TGTGCCAGCAGCCTTAGCGGGAGTAATAGATCGCAGTATTTT	CASSLSGSNRSQYF
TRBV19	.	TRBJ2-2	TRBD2	TGTGCCAGTAGTATAATTGGGACTAGCATGAACACCGGGGAGCTGTTTTTT	CASSIIGTSMNTGELFF
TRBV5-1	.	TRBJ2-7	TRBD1	TGCGCCAGCAGCACATCCGGGACAGACTACGAGCAGTACTTC	CASSTSGTDYEQYF
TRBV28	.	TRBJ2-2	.	TGTGCCAGCAGACCCCCCGGGACTTTGAACACCGGGGAGCTGTTTTTT	CASRPPGTLNTGELFF
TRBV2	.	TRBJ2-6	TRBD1	TGTGCCAGCAGTGGACAGGGGACAATCTCTGGGGCCAACGTCCTGACTTTC	CASSGQGTISGANVLTF
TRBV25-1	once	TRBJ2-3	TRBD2	TGTGCCAGCAGTGACCCCAGGGGAGCGGGAGGCTCCACAGATACGCAGTATTTT	CASSDPRGAGGSTDTQYF
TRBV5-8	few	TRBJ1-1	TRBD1	TGTGCCAGCAGCATCGGGACAGGGGGCGCGGGCACTGAAGCTTTCTTT	CASSIGTGGAGTEAFF